These T cell receptor beta chains were read from a single sample in a study of blood T cells in healthy people across ages. MiXCR was run by TCRdb on the 5' RACE reads, yielding one entry per CDR3 protein. The sample shows roughly 1,800,000 distinct CDR3 sequences, 49% of them seen only once. The sample consisted of blood. The receptors derive from a woman between 35 and 50 years old in good health. Each CDR3 is given with its conserved first and last residue. A D gene is named only where the DNA matches it firmly. Not all rows give a size; the values are once, few, many and, for expanded clones, a class.

CDR3 DNA	CDR3 protein	D gene	J gene	V gene	clone size
TGCGCCAGCAGCCAAAGTCTGGACCGGTACAATGAGCAGTACTTC	CASSQSLDRYNEQYF	.	TRBJ2-7	TRBV4-3	.
TGTGCCAGCAGTGACTCCAGGGGGCGAGGCTACACCTTC	CASSDSRGRGYTF	TRBD1	TRBJ1-2	TRBV6-5	.
TGCGCCAGCAGCACTACAGGGGGCTCTAACTATGGCTACACCTTC	CASSTTGGSNYGYTF	TRBD1	TRBJ1-2	TRBV5-1	.
TGTGCCACCAGCAGAGAGACAGGGGGAGGTTCACCCCTCCACTTT	CATSRETGGGSPLHF	TRBD1	TRBJ1-6	TRBV15	.
TGTGCCAGCAGCACCCCCACAGGGAGCTCTGGGGCCAACGTCCTGACTTTC	CASSTPTGSSGANVLTF	.	TRBJ2-6	TRBV7-8	.
TGTGCCAGCAGTCCTGACAGCCTCTGGGCCACTGAAGCTTTCTTT	CASSPDSLWATEAFF	.	TRBJ1-1	TRBV6-5	.
TGCAGTGCTAGGGCTAGCGGGGGGGCCGCGGACCCAAACATTCAGTACTTC	CSARASGGAADPNIQYF	TRBD2	TRBJ2-4	TRBV20-1	.
TGTGCCAGCAGCGTAGAAAGCTGGCAGGGGCAGAGTGGCTACACCTTC	CASSVESWQGQSGYTF	.	TRBJ1-2	TRBV9	.
TGCGCCAGCAGCTTGCACTCAGATACGCAGTATTTT	CASSLHSDTQYF	.	TRBJ2-3	TRBV5-1	.
TGCAGTGCTAGAGGGAAGGGTCTCCTCTACGAGCAGTACTTC	CSARGKGLLYEQYF	.	TRBJ2-7	TRBV20-1	.
TGTGCCAGCAGTGAGAGAATGTCGAGCTATGGCTACACCTTC	CASSERMSSYGYTF	.	TRBJ1-2	TRBV2	.
TGTGCCAGCAAGTCCGGACTCTATAATTCACCCCTCCACTTT	CASKSGLYNSPLHF	.	TRBJ1-6	TRBV28	few
TGCGCCAGCAGCTTGGACTGGTCCAATCAGCCCCAGCATTTT	CASSLDWSNQPQHF	.	TRBJ1-5	TRBV5-1	.
TGTGCCAGCAGTTTGGCCGGCCCAATATATTCACCCCTCCACTTT	CASSLAGPIYSPLHF	.	TRBJ1-6	TRBV6-6	.
TGTGCCAGCAGCCGAGTTACTGGGTCCCAAGAGACCCAGTACTTC	CASSRVTGSQETQYF	.	TRBJ2-5	TRBV6-6	.
TGTGCCAGCTCTCGAGGGGACAGTCAAGAGACCCAGTACTTC	CASSRGDSQETQYF	TRBD1	TRBJ2-5	TRBV18	few
TGTGCCAGCAGCGTAGATGGTTATGGCTACACCTTC	CASSVDGYGYTF	.	TRBJ1-2	TRBV9	.
TGTGCCAGCAGTAAGAATTCCGCGGAGCGGTCCGCAGATACGCAGTATTTT	CASSKNSAERSADTQYF	.	TRBJ2-3	TRBV6-6	few
TGTGCCAGCAGCAGCCAGGACATCGGCCCCTACAATGAGCAGTTCTTC	CASSSQDIGPYNEQFF	.	TRBJ2-1	TRBV7-9	.
TGTGCCAGCAGCCCAGCCCGGACCCAGTACTTC	CASSPARTQYF	.	TRBJ2-5	TRBV11-2	.
TGCGCCAGCAGCCAAGTTGCAGGGAGGGAGGAGACCCAGTACTTC	CASSQVAGREETQYF	TRBD2	TRBJ2-5	TRBV4-1	.
TGTGCCAGCAGTTACTCGGGGACCCAGACAGGGGTGGCCTCGGCCCAGTACTTC	CASSYSGTQTGVASAQYF	TRBD1	TRBJ2-5	TRBV6-5	.
TGTGCCAGCAGTCAGGCCCCCGGTTCACCCCTCCACTTT	CASSQAPGSPLHF	.	TRBJ1-6	TRBV12-3/TRBV12-4	.